The 25 T cell receptor beta chains listed next were all sequenced from one sample in a study of response to subunit inactivated influenza vaccine. One entry per CDR3 protein, called by TCRdb with MiXCR from the RT-PCR reads. The sample includes about 190,000 distinct CDR3 sequences, 13% to 15% of them seen just once. The sequences come from CD8+ T cells sorted from PBMCs, collected roughly 5 days after vaccination. The origin of the receptors is a man aged 50-59 years who received an inactivated influenza vaccine.

This clonotype was recorded a few times. This chain joins TRBV4-3 and TRBJ2-7; D is possibly TRBD1 (5 bases). Per the germline V gene, CDR1 is LGHNA and CDR2 is YSLEER. CDR3 length: 17 residues. V dropped 0 bases and J dropped 0 bases, with 15 bases sitting between them. CDR3 region: CASSQDLGRARSYEQYF. For the CDR3, the DNA is TGCGCCAGCAGCCAAGATCTCGGCAGGGCTCGCTCCTACGAGCAGTACTTC.

In its sample, this clonotype was seen many times. This rearrangement joins TRBV18 to TRBJ2-5; 9 nucleotides line up with TRBD2. Trimming cost V 3 bases and J 1 base; bases outside gene matches: 6. The germline CDR1 and CDR2 sequences are KGHSH and LQKENI. The CDR3 runs to 16 residues. CDR3 amino acids: CASSPYSGGLQETQYF. The CDR3 coding sequence is TGTGCCAGCTCACCGTATAGCGGGGGCCTCCAAGAGACCCAGTACTTC.

Ten or more counts support this clonotype. The chain recombines TRBV7-6 with TRBJ2-3, with TRBD2 matching 13 bases. The CDR3 is made up of 19 amino acids. Looked up from germline, CDR1 is SGHVS and CDR2 is FNYEAQ. The V segment lost 2 bases and the J segment 0 bases; nucleotides outside the gene matches: 8. For the CDR3, the DNA is TGTGCCAGCAGCTTACTCGGGACTAGCGGGACCACTAGCACAGATACGCAGTATTTT. This codes for CASSLLGTSGTTSTDTQYF.

Details on this clonotype: A much larger clone lies a single base off, so this may be a read error. V gene TRBV7-9 combines with J gene TRBJ1-4; maybe TRBD1 (6 bases). This CDR3 has 16 residues. Trimming left V 3 bases short and J 8 bases short, with 19 bases between. The V gene's germline CDR1 is SEHNR and CDR2 FQNEAQ (reference sequence). The CDR3 coding sequence is TGTGCCAGCAGCTTGACAGGCCTAGGCCAAAGGGAAAAACTGTTTTTT. Translated, it gives CASSLTGLGQREKLFF.

The gene calls are TRBV9 and TRBJ2-5, with TRBD2 matching 10 bases. The junction had 7 bases not matched to a gene; V was cut back by 0 bases and J by 5 bases. The CDR3 is 16 amino acids. The germline gives CDR1 SGDLS, CDR2 YYNGEE. CDR3 coding DNA: TGTGCCAGCAGCGTAGATTCTAGCGGGAGTTGCGAGACCCAGTACTTC. Translation gives CASSVDSSGSCETQYF.

There are a few counts of this clonotype. CDR3 sequence (DNA): TGCAGCGTTGAAAGCCTAAGACAGGGGTTCTACGAGCAGTACTTC. Translated, it gives CSVESLRQGFYEQYF. The V call is TRBV29-1, the J call TRBJ2-7, with 8 bases that match TRBD1. This CDR3 has 15 residues. Germline trimming cut 2 bases from V and 3 bases from J; bases unmatched to any gene: 9. Germline CDR1 and CDR2: SQVTM and ANQGSEA.

This clonotype was detected a few times. The chain combines TRBV4-3 with TRBJ1-5, with D unresolved. The CDR3 spans 15 residues. The germline CDR1 and CDR2 sequences are LGHNA and YSLEER. Trimming removed 0 bases from V and 0 bases from J, with 6 bases in between. CDR3 bases: TGCGCCAGCAGCCAAGAGGAGTATAGCAATCAGCCCCAGCATTTT. Translating gives CASSQEEYSNQPQHF.

The chain uses TRBV10-1 and TRBJ1-6; D is perhaps TRBD1 (5 bases). This CDR3 comprises 14 residues. The ends were cut back, 2 bases at V and 7 bases at J, with 9 bases in the middle. Germline CDR1 is WNHNN and CDR2 is SYGVQD (reference sequence). DNA of the CDR3: TGCGCCAGCAGTGAGCCCAGGGAGAATTCACCCCTCCACTTT. It encodes CASSEPRENSPLHF.

V gene TRBV14 combines with J gene TRBJ2-7, with 7 positions matching TRBD1. The germline V gene has CDR1 SGHDN and CDR2 FVKESK. With 1 base clipped from V and 7 bases from J, the junction kept 10 bases outside the gene matches. CDR3 size: 15 residues. The CDR3 DNA follows: TGTGCCAGCAGCCAAGCCTGGGGACAGTCAGATGAGCAGTACTTC. Amino acids: CASSQAWGQSDEQYF. Together with reference TRBV14 and TRBJ2-7, the CDR3 gives the full variable domain: EAGVTQFPSHSVIEKGQTVTLRCDPISGHDNLYWYRRVMGKEIKFLLHFVKESKQDESGMPNNRFLAERTGGTYSTLKVQPAELEDSGVYFCASSQAWGQSDEQYFGPGTRLTVT.

This clonotype came up many times. This sequence joins TRBV20-1 and TRBJ2-5, with D tentatively TRBD2 (6 bases). This CDR3 region has 16 residues. V gave up 0 bases and J gave up 5 bases, with 19 bases separating them. Germline-derived CDR1 and CDR2 are DFQATT and SNEGSKA (reference sequence). The CDR3 bases are TGCAGTGCTAGAGATACCCGCGGGACTTATATGGAGACCCAGTACTTC. Translated: CSARDTRGTYMETQYF.

The chain links TRBV4-1 to TRBJ2-2, with 8 bases lining up with TRBD2. Trimming removed 0 bases from V and 1 base from J; junction bases left unmatched: 7. Germline CDR1 and CDR2: MGHRA and YSYEKL. This CDR3 has 18 amino acids. The CDR3 spells CASSQDLGGGLNTGELFF. The CDR3 nucleotides read TGCGCCAGCAGCCAAGATCTCGGGGGGGGGCTGAACACCGGGGAGCTGTTTTTT.

This clonotype has just a few counts. The V gene is TRBV12-3 or TRBV12-4, the J gene TRBJ1-2; 7 bases are a match to TRBD1. The CDR3 covers 15 residues. Germline trimming cut 8 bases from V and 4 bases from J; bases unmatched to any gene: 13. The CDR3 DNA is TGTGCCAGCGGTCCCGGGAGGGGGCGAGCCTATGGCTACACCTTC. Protein product: CASGPGRGRAYGYTF.

This clonotype showed up just a few times. The J gene is TRBJ2-7, the V gene TRBV4-2, with D possibly TRBD1 on 5 matching bases. Germline lookup yields CDR1 LGHNA and CDR2 YNFKEQ. V was trimmed by 1 base and J by 4 bases, leaving 14 bases between them. CDR3 size: 15 residues. CDR3 residues: CASSQGGAEWYEQYF. Written as DNA, the CDR3 is TGTGCCAGCAGCCAAGGGGGCGCAGAATGGTACGAGCAGTACTTC.

The sample holds a few counts of this clonotype. The V gene is TRBV6-2 or TRBV6-3, the J gene TRBJ2-1; the match to TRBD2 covers 7 bases. With V trimmed by 7 bases and J by 0 bases, 9 bases remained unmatched. The CDR3 length is 16 residues. In germline, CDR1 is MNHEY, CDR2 SVGEGT. CDR3 sequence reads: CASTGRGMSSYNEQFF. In nucleotides, the CDR3 is TGTGCCAGCACCGGGCGGGGGATGAGCTCCTACAATGAGCAGTTCTTC.

This clonotype has just a few counts. This chain uses TRBV7-9 with TRBJ2-3; TRBD2 matches at 8 bases. This CDR3 contains 15 residues. The germline V gene has CDR1 SEHNR and CDR2 FQNEAQ (reference sequence). The V and J ends lost 2 bases and 6 bases, in that order; junction bases with no gene match: 7. The CDR3 here is CASSLTLAGVDTQYF. The CDR3 nucleotides are TGTGCCAGCAGCTTAACCCTAGCGGGTGTGGATACGCAGTATTTT.

The chain combines TRBV10-3 with TRBJ1-2; D is unresolved. Germline V gene data show CDR1 as ENHRY and CDR2 as SYGVKD. The V end was cut by 0 bases, the J end by 7 bases, with 21 bases between. This CDR3 spans 17 amino acids. This CDR3 reads CAISESWPGTDMSGYTF. CDR3 nucleotides: TGTGCCATCAGTGAGTCTTGGCCGGGCACGGATATGTCTGGCTACACCTTC.

This rearrangement joins TRBV15 to TRBJ2-7, with a possible D match to TRBD2 (7 bases). The germline gives CDR1 LNHNV, CDR2 YYDKDF (reference sequence). The V and J ends lost 1 base and 3 bases respectively, with 22 bases between them. The CDR3 is made up of 18 amino acids. CDR3 coding DNA: TGTGCCACCAGCAGAGTACCCGTAACAGGGCGGGAGTACTACGAGCAGTACTTC. It specifies CATSRVPVTGREYYEQYF. The whole variable domain, remainder taken from reference TRBV15 and TRBJ2-7, is DAMVIQNPRYQVTQFGKPVTLSCSQTLNHNVMYWYQQKSSQAPKLLFHYYDKDFNNEADTPDNFQSRRPNTSFCFLDIRSPGLGDTAMYLCATSRVPVTGREYYEQYFGPGTRLTVT.

This clonotype was detected a few times. The CDR3 DNA reads TGTGCCACCAGCGGACAGGGTGGCACAGATACGCAGTATTTT. The encoded protein is CATSGQGGTDTQYF. The V call is TRBV15, the J call TRBJ2-3; 8 positions agree with TRBD1. Trimming took 5 bases from V and 1 from J; bases not matched to a gene: 2. Germline CDR1 reads LNHNV; CDR2 reads YYDKDF (reference sequence). The length of the CDR3 is 14 residues.

The chain combines TRBV5-1 with TRBJ2-2; D is possibly TRBD2 (5 bases). The CDR3 spans 15 residues. The ends were cut back, 2 bases at V and 13 bases at J, with 21 bases in the middle. The V gene's germline CDR1 is SGHRS and CDR2 YFSETQ. The CDR3 nucleotides read TGCGCCAGCAGCTTAAGGACGGACGTTTCGGGGATGCTGTTTTTT. It translates to CASSLRTDVSGMLFF.

The chain links TRBV6-1 to TRBJ2-3; D perhaps matches TRBD1 (6 bases). V was cut by 5 bases and J by 1 base, with 13 bases left in between. The CDR3 sequence is 15 residues long. Per germline, CDR1 MNHNS and CDR2 SASEGT. The CDR3 protein is CASSPLGQRTDTQYF. The CDR3 DNA follows: TGTGCCAGCAGTCCCCTTGGACAGCGCACAGATACGCAGTATTTT.

This clonotype was found a few times. This chain connects TRBV6-5 to TRBJ2-3; 10 positions match TRBD2. The CDR3 extends over 16 amino acids. Trimming at V came to 4 bases and at J to 2 bases, leaving 6 bases not matched to a gene. CDR1 is MNHEY, CDR2 SVGAGI, per germline. CDR3 DNA sequence: TGTGCCAGCAGTTCCCTAGCGGGGGAGCTCACAGATACGCAGTATTTT. It translates to CASSSLAGELTDTQYF.

This clonotype showed up just a few times. V and J are TRBV4-1 and TRBJ2-7, with 11 bases that match TRBD1. CDR1 and CDR2 (germline): MGHRA, YSYEKL. The V segment lost 2 bases and the J segment 5 bases; nucleotides outside the gene matches: 5. The CDR3 has 15 residues. This CDR3 reads CASSQIGQGAHEQYF. In DNA, the CDR3 is TGCGCCAGCAGCCAAATAGGACAGGGGGCTCACGAGCAGTACTTC.

This clonotype was recorded a few times. The rearrangement links TRBV11-2 to TRBJ2-5, with TRBD1 matching over 10 bases. This CDR3 is built from 17 residues. Germline-derived CDR1 and CDR2 are SGHAT and FQNNGV. V lost 3 bases, J lost 0 bases, and 7 bases stayed unmatched. The CDR3 reads CASSFFFGTGDQETQYF. The CDR3 bases are TGTGCCAGCAGCTTTTTTTTCGGGACAGGGGACCAAGAGACCCAGTACTTC. The full variable domain, completed using reference TRBV11-2 and TRBJ2-5, is EAGVAQSPRYKIIEKRQSVAFWCNPISGHATLYWYQQILGQGPKLLIQFQNNGVVDDSQLPKDRFSAERLKGVDSTLKIQPAKLEDSAVYLCASSFFFGTGDQETQYFGPGTRLLVL.

The chain combines TRBV30 with TRBJ2-1; D possibly corresponds to TRBD2 (5 bases). V was cut by 3 bases and J by 3 bases, with 9 bases left in between. This CDR3 is 13 amino acids long. Germline V gives CDR1 GTSNPN, CDR2 SVGIG (reference sequence). The CDR3 region is CAWSPTSYNEQFF. The CDR3 DNA follows: TGTGCCTGGAGCCCCACTAGCTACAATGAGCAGTTCTTC. The variable domain in full, with the rest retrieved from reference TRBV30 and TRBJ2-1, is SQTIHQWPATLVQPVGSPLSLECTVEGTSNPNLYWYRQAAGRGLQLLFYSVGIGQISSEVPQNLSASRPQDRQFILSSKKLLLSDSGFYLCAWSPTSYNEQFFGPGTRLTVL.

This clonotype appeared a few times. The germline gene is not matched at one end of the junction; a read error may be the cause. The J gene is TRBJ2-1, the V gene TRBV7-7, with TRBD2 matching over 9 bases. CDR1 and CDR2 (germline): SSHAT, FNYEAQ (reference sequence). There are 17 residues in the CDR3. CDR3 protein: CASSLAPGGGASNEQFF. The DNA of the CDR3 is TGTGCTAGCAGCTTAGCGCCGGGCGGGGGGGCTTCCAATGAGCAGTTCTTC.